This T cell receptor beta chain was obtained from a study of shared clonotypes between healthy human individuals (dated by TCRdb to 2020 to 2022). At the level of the whole study: A few men and two women, aged 18 to 49 years, made up the cohort. For each donor, CD4 naive and CD4 memory were each given three plates, CD8 naive was given two plates, and CD8 memory was given one plate. Blood TCR repertoires of roughly five healthy adults were deeply sequenced to estimate repertoire size and the extent of clonotype sharing between individuals. Libraries were prepared and TCR repertoires were sequenced by different laboratories using diverse techniques, in order to increase sequencing depth and limit assay-specific biases. Between about 0.8 and 8.9 billion PBMCs per donor were obtained by leukapheresis. The research as a whole found: Only blood was sampled, and tissue TCR repertoires likely differ from those in blood. Sharing across a handful of donors was observed for about 5% of naive CD4, less than 4% of naive CD8, around 2.5% of memory CD4, and over 0.3% of memory CD8 clonotypes. Pairwise subsampling indicated that sequencing depth was expected to affect the degree of clonotype sharing among donors. Larger estimated clonotype richness was generally found for naive subsets than for memory subsets. The genetic and exposure-history diversity represented was limited by the small number of donors. Incomplete sequencing was indicated by rarefaction of sorted-subset datasets, despite the large sequencing depth. Compared with non-shared clonotypes, clonotypes shared by all four sorted-subset donors had higher generation probabilities.

For the CD8 naive samples, CD45RO-negative cells were positively selected for CCR7, yielding a CD45RA+CCR7+ population from which TemRA cells were excluded. The donors were healthy, HIV-negative adults who had no recently reported acute infections or vaccinations. Only Caucasian adults living in Nashville, Tennessee, USA were represented among the donors. After blood collection by leukapheresis, PBMCs were isolated using Ficoll-Histopaque density gradient centrifugation and then cryopreserved in the vapor phase of liquid nitrogen. Analytical flow cytometry was used to check the purity and quantity of each magnetically sorted T cell population. Genomic DNA was isolated from each sorted fraction and quantified by UV absorbance on a Nanodrop 2000c. TCR CDR3 regions were amplified from genomic DNA by multiplex PCR using the deep immunoSEQ assay. Extracted genomic DNA from each cell subset was spread evenly across all wells of several immunoSEQ 96-well plates, with each plate serving as a replicate. For sorted subsets, approximately 190 ng genomic DNA, equal to tens of thousands of T cell genomes, was loaded into each replicate PCR. Purified libraries were measured with a Qubit 3.0 fluorometer, size-checked on a Bioanalyzer 2100, and measured again with the KAPA Library Quantification kit. Each immunoSEQ 96-well plate was sequenced on its own single-read 150-cycle Illumina NextSeq 550 flow cell. The study's own analysis went as follows. The immunoSEQ output contained only junctional sequences without quality scores, so filtering could not match that applied to full-length reads. Sequences were annotated with PyIR, a Python wrapper for IgBLAST v1.9, using IMGT germline references to assign V/J genes and CDR3. Any read was removed if the V/J assignment was weak (E-value above 1e-6), the CDR3 was missing, or the read contained stop codons, out-of-frame junctions, or ambiguous translated residues. V3J clonotypes were defined by identical inferred V gene, J gene, and CDR3 amino acid sequence. Percentage overlap between repertoires was calculated by dividing the number of shared unique clonotypes by the size of the smaller repertoire. Richness of each repertoire was evaluated using RTK rarefaction, the Chao1 estimator, and Recon v2.1 estimates of unobserved clonotypes. For all TCRbeta clonotypes obtained by the gDNA method from a handful of donors, generation probabilities were computed with OLGA. TCRdb re-hosts the immuneACCESS table, in-frame sequences only. Its copies lack some clones; in the studies checked, an unresolved V gene accounts for under half of them, and the cause for the rest is not known. V and J calls and clone size are given by that table; D and trimming were obtained from the DNA. A total of about 870,000 clones appear in this sample, almost 95% of them only once. Approximately 25% of the sample rests with the top ten.

The germline V gene specifies SNHLY as CDR1 and FYNNEI as CDR2. The cysteine opens and the phenylalanine closes a CDR3 of 16 amino acids. Just CDR3 DNA is preserved here, 48 bases in frame from base 1. The V end loses 7 bases and the J end loses 0 bases, and a stretch of 18 bases separates them. In the case of this clone: Its specific antigen is unknown. Base-call qualities are not available, and no considerably larger clone is one nucleotide away.

The sample was naive CD8+ T cells sorted from blood. Interpreted using the paper, the cell subset or site label stands for: CD45RA+CCR7+. The chain is made from TRBV2 and TRBJ1-1, with TRBD1 tentatively as D gene (6 bases match). This sequence originates from a man aged 30 to 45 in good health. CDR3 loop: CASTDGGGGMNTEAFF. The DNA is as follows: TGTGCCAGCACTGACGGGGGCGGAGGAATGAACACTGAAGCTTTCTTT.